This passage covers 21 T cell receptor beta chains from one sample sequenced in a study of beta chain features in type 1 diabetes. Study-wide results and limits: In every one of the four CD4+ subsets, TCRB CDR3s were moderately but significantly shorter in Type 1 diabetes patients.

These receptors' targets are unknown. All of the isolated RNA was reverse transcribed, so expressed TCRB transcripts were sequenced. Repertoires were generated with immunoSEQ multiplex PCR, while TCRdb's copy carries only in-frame clones and drops some. The sample has hundreds of thousands of clones, more than 13% seen once. Source material: naive CD4+ T cells from blood. The receptor set was obtained from a man aged 18 to 29 with type 1 diabetes.

This clone was detected a few times. The J gene is TRBJ2-6, the V gene TRBV5-4, with D perhaps assigned TRBD1 or TRBD2 (5 bases each). The CDR3 totals 17 residues. Per germline, CDR1 SGHNT and CDR2 YYREEE (reference sequence). V lost 4 bases and J 0 bases, leaving 14 bases between the germline ends. The CDR3 loop reads CASSPFSGTSGANVLTF. The CDR3, as DNA: TGTGCCAGCAGCCCTTTTTCAGGGACCTCTGGGGCCAACGTCCTGACTTTC.

V usage is TRBV28 and J usage is TRBJ1-5; 7 positions match TRBD1. CDR1 MDHEN and CDR2 SYDVKM come from the germline V gene. The CDR3 spans 16 residues. Losses at the gene ends were 4 bases for V and 5 bases for J; bases not matched to a gene: 11. CDR3 loop: CASSSRGGQKDQPQHF. The CDR3 nucleotides read TGTGCCAGCAGTTCCCGGGGGGGACAGAAGGATCAGCCCCAGCATTTT.

The chain couples TRBV5-1 to TRBJ2-1; D perhaps matches TRBD2 (6 bases). This CDR3 spans 14 amino acids. CDR1 and CDR2 (germline): SGHRS, YFSETQ. With 4 bases removed from V and 6 bases from J, the gap between germline ends came to 14 bases. The CDR3 DNA is TGCGCCAGCAGCCTGTCTGGAGGGTCCAATGAGCAGTTCTTC. Its protein product is CASSLSGGSNEQFF.

This clone was recorded a few times. This chain links TRBV6-5 with TRBJ1-2; tentatively, D is TRBD1 (5 bases). Trimming left V 0 bases short and J 2 bases short, with 13 bases between. This CDR3 has 16 residues. In germline, CDR1 is MNHEY, CDR2 SVGAGI. The CDR3 region is CASSYSSGGWNYGYTF. The CDR3 coding sequence is TGTGCCAGCAGTTACTCGAGCGGGGGATGGAACTATGGCTACACCTTC.

The chain is built from TRBV30 and TRBJ2-7; 8 bases are shared with TRBD1. This CDR3 contains 13 residues. Germline lookup yields CDR1 GTSNPN and CDR2 SVGIG (reference sequence). CDR3 sequence (DNA): TGTGCTCGGGCTGGACAGGGAATTAACGAGCAGTACTTC. It codes for CARAGQGINEQYF.

About this clone: This specimen includes other DNA sequences encoding the same CDR3. The genes are TRBV7-3 and TRBJ2-5, with D unresolved. V dropped 5 bases and J dropped 1 base, with 8 bases sitting between them. Germline values: CDR1 SGHTA, CDR2 FQGTGA. The CDR3 is made up of 13 amino acids. The CDR3, as DNA: TGTGCCAGCAGCCTGACGGCCCAAGAGACCCAGTACTTC. Amino acids: CASSLTAQETQYF.

This clone has more than one count but fewer than ten. The chain links TRBV7-3 to TRBJ2-7; 9 bases align to TRBD1. This CDR3 has 15 residues. Looked up from germline, CDR1 is SGHTA and CDR2 is FQGTGA. With 0 bases clipped from V and 5 bases from J, the junction kept 5 bases outside the gene matches. In DNA form, the CDR3 reads TGTGCCAGCAGCTTAACGGGACAGGGATCTAACGAGCAGTACTTC. Protein sequence: CASSLTGQGSNEQYF.

This clone was detected a few times. The V call is TRBV29-1, the J call TRBJ1-2; TRBD1 matches at 9 bases. J was trimmed by 4 bases and V by 6 bases; bases with no gene match: 6. The CDR3 spans 13 residues. Germline V gene sequence: CDR1 SQVTM, CDR2 ANQGSEA. For the CDR3, the DNA is TGCAGCGTGGGGGGACAGGGCATCTATGGCTACACCTTC. This encodes CSVGGQGIYGYTF.

This clone showed up just a few times. The rearrangement uses TRBV27 and TRBJ2-3; D remains ambiguous. V was trimmed by 4 bases and J by 1 base, leaving 9 bases between them. In germline, CDR1 is MNHEY, CDR2 SMNVEV (reference sequence). CDR3 size: 14 residues. The CDR3 protein is CASSSPLRTDTQYF. The DNA for the CDR3 is TGTGCCAGCAGTTCTCCACTTCGCACAGATACGCAGTATTTT.

DNA for the CDR3: TGCGCCAGCAGTGATGGCCTCTCCTATGGCTACACCTTC. It specifies CASSDGLSYGYTF. The chain employs TRBV10-1 and TRBJ1-2; no definite D call. This CDR3 spans 13 amino acids. V was cut by 3 bases and J by 4 bases, with 9 bases left in between. CDR1 is WNHNN, CDR2 SYGVQD, per germline (reference sequence).

This clone was detected a few times. This chain's CDR3 is CASSWGQDSYNSPLHF. The CDR3 DNA reads TGTGCCAGCAGCTGGGGACAGGACTCCTATAATTCACCCCTCCACTTT. This chain links TRBV5-6 with TRBJ1-6; 8 bases match TRBD1. After removal of 3 bases from V and 0 bases from J, the junction contained 2 bases not matched to a gene. Germline V gives CDR1 SGHDT, CDR2 YYEEEE. The CDR3 is 16 amino acids.

This clone was counted only a few times. The DNA for the CDR3 is TGTGCCAGCAGCCTCTGGCAGCGCGAGAGTGGCTACACCTTC. Translation: CASSLWQRESGYTF. The V gene is TRBV7-2, the J gene TRBJ1-2; D uncertain. V lost 5 bases, J lost 7 bases, and 17 bases lay in between. Germline lookup yields CDR1 SGHTA and CDR2 FQGNSA. This CDR3 is built from 14 residues.

This clone has a handful of counts. This chain uses TRBV6-5 with TRBJ2-2; D not certain. There are 14 residues in the CDR3. The germline gives CDR1 MNHEY, CDR2 SVGAGI. V was pared by 2 bases and J by 8 bases, with 12 bases between. CDR3 bases: TGTGCCAGCAGTTACCCCCCCCTGTCAGGGGAGCTGTTTTTT. This sequence encodes CASSYPPLSGELFF.

This clone was detected a few times. This specimen includes other DNA sequences encoding the same CDR3. The chain links TRBV29-1 to TRBJ2-3; D remains unclear. Germline CDR1 SQVTM, CDR2 ANQGSEA. Between the trimmed V and J ends, which lost 6 bases and 1 base, there was a span of 8 bases. The CDR3 spans 12 residues. CDR3 protein: CSVVRGTDTQYF. The CDR3 region has the DNA TGCAGCGTCGTCCGGGGCACAGATACGCAGTATTTT.

The chain combines TRBV9 with TRBJ2-7, with 8 bases fitting TRBD1. The CDR3 is 14 amino acids. Germline V gene lookup returns CDR1 SGDLS and CDR2 YYNGEE. The trim removed 3 bases at V and 7 bases at J, leaving 9 bases unmatched. CDR3 region: CASSGQGSWGEQYF. CDR3 sequence (DNA): TGTGCCAGCAGCGGACAGGGGTCCTGGGGAGAGCAGTACTTC.

This chain joins TRBV29-1 and TRBJ1-1, with D uncertain. V was trimmed by 7 bases and J by 7 bases, leaving 16 bases between them. Germline V gene lookup returns CDR1 SQVTM and CDR2 ANQGSEA. This CDR3 contains 12 residues. CDR3: CSAELTVGEAFF. The CDR3, as DNA: TGCAGCGCGGAGCTCACGGTTGGTGAAGCTTTCTTT. Full variable domain (remainder filled in from reference TRBV29-1 and TRBJ1-1): SAVISQKPSRDICQRGTSLTIQCQVDSQVTMMFWYRQQPGQSLTLIATANQGSEATYESGFVIDKFPISRPNLTFSTLTVSNMSPEDSSIYLCSAELTVGEAFFGQGTRLTVV.

The chain couples TRBV28 to TRBJ2-4; perhaps TRBD2 as D (5 bases). The CDR3 consists of 15 residues. Trimming removed 5 bases from V and 0 bases from J, with 11 bases in between. Germline V CDR1 and CDR2: MDHEN, SYDVKM. CDR3 sequence (DNA): TGTGCCAGCAGTCCCGGGATACTAGCCAAAAACATTCAGTACTTC. Its translation: CASSPGILAKNIQYF.

The chain has TRBV6-6 and TRBJ2-7; 7 positions agree with TRBD1. The CDR3 contains 14 residues. CDR1 and CDR2 from the germline V gene are MNHNY and SVGAGI (reference sequence). V was pared by 5 bases and J by 2 bases, with 6 bases of the junction left unmatched. CDR3 region: CASSRTGPTYEQYF. The CDR3 region has the DNA TGTGCCAGCAGTCGGACAGGACCAACCTACGAGCAGTACTTC.

As concerns this clone: At one of its ends the junction is not consistent with the germline gene, which may arise from a read error. The chain combines TRBV2 with TRBJ1-2; D gene ambiguous. Per the germline V gene, CDR1 is SNHLY and CDR2 is FYNNEI. The CDR3 sequence is 12 residues long. The CDR3 DNA is TGTGCCAGCAGGGAAGAAGACTATGGCTACACCTTC. Protein product: CASREEDYGYTF. The full variable domain, in which reference TRBV2 and TRBJ1-2 provide the parts outside the CDR3, is EPEVTQTPSHQVTQMGQEVILRCVPISNHLYFYWYRQILGQKVEFLVSFYNNEISEKSEIFDDQFSVERPDGSNFTLKIRSTKLEDSAMYFCASREEDYGYTFGSGTRLTVV.

The chain is built from TRBV4-1 and TRBJ1-2; 7 nucleotides agree with TRBD1. This CDR3 has 15 residues. Germline CDR1 and CDR2: MGHRA and YSYEKL. Trimming removed 1 base from V and 4 bases from J; junction bases left unmatched: 6. This CDR3 is CASSQAATGLYGYTF. The CDR3 DNA is TGCGCCAGCAGCCAAGCCGCGACAGGGCTCTATGGCTACACCTTC.

This chain connects TRBV23-1 to TRBJ2-3; D unclear. TRBV23-1 is flagged as an ORF with uncertain function. This CDR3 is 14 amino acids long. Trimming took off 4 bases at V and 3 bases at J, with 11 bases between the two ends. The CDR3 region is CASSPLGLTDTQYF. DNA for the CDR3: TGCGCCAGCAGTCCGCTCGGGTTGACAGATACGCAGTATTTT.